A single sample gave rise to the 22 T cell receptor beta chains below, sequenced in a study of cytomegalovirus exposure and HLA in healthy donors. The PCR ran on 60 Vbeta and 13 Jbeta primers. Generated by immunoSEQ multiplex PCR, the TCRdb table keeps only in-frame clones and is missing some. The sample contains 150,000 to 200,000 clones, around 86% of which appear only once. Material: PBMCs. The receptors were gathered from a woman under 30 in good health and CMV-seronegative.

V gene TRBV29-1 combines with J gene TRBJ1-2; D uncertain. This CDR3 spans 11 amino acids. CDR1 and CDR2 (germline): SQVTM, ANQGSEA. Trimming stripped 0 bases from V and 10 bases from J, with 9 bases between. The CDR3 bases are TGCAGCGTTGAAGAGTGGTCAGTCTACACCTTC. It encodes CSVEEWSVYTF.

V usage is TRBV5-1 and J usage is TRBJ2-3; 11 bases line up with TRBD1. The ends lost 3 bases at V and 4 bases at J; junction bases unmatched: 7. CDR3 length equals 16 residues. Germline CDR1 reads SGHRS; CDR2 reads YFSETQ. CDR3: CASSSWTGGIADTQYF. The CDR3 DNA sequence: TGCGCCAGCAGCTCCTGGACAGGGGGCATCGCAGATACGCAGTATTTT.

This sequence joins TRBV6-1 and TRBJ2-7; possible D gene TRBD2, 7 bases. V shed 6 bases and J shed 3 bases, with 15 bases lying between them. Looked up from germline, CDR1 is MNHNS and CDR2 is SASEGT. The CDR3 totals 14 residues. This chain's CDR3 is CASRGGDTYYEQYF. As DNA, the CDR3 is TGTGCCAGCAGGGGAGGGGACACATACTACGAGCAGTACTTC.

CDR3 sequence reads: CASSIGRTYNEQFF. CDR3 nucleotide sequence: TGTGCCAGTAGTATAGGGAGGACCTACAATGAGCAGTTCTTC. This chain connects TRBV19 to TRBJ2-1, with D perhaps matching TRBD2 (5 bases). Trimming shortened V by 1 base and J by 2 bases, and 6 bases separated the two germline ends. CDR3 size: 14 residues. The germline V gene encodes CDR1 LNHDA and CDR2 SQIVND (reference sequence).

The V and J genes are TRBV4-1 and TRBJ1-5; perhaps TRBD1 as D (5 bases). With 0 bases removed from V and 6 bases from J, the gap between germline ends came to 12 bases. The germline V gene encodes CDR1 MGHRA and CDR2 YSYEKL. The CDR3 is 15 amino acids. The CDR3 sequence: CASSQEGATSQPQHF. In DNA form, the CDR3 reads TGCGCCAGCAGCCAAGAAGGGGCAACGAGTCAGCCCCAGCATTTT.

The chain uses TRBV19 and TRBJ2-7; TRBD1 might be the D (6 bases). The CDR3 has 15 amino acids. Germline V CDR1 and CDR2: LNHDA, SQIVND (reference sequence). Trimming took off 6 bases at V and 0 bases at J, with 15 bases between the two ends. The CDR3 sequence is CASRLGRDNSYEQYF. The DNA of the CDR3 is TGTGCCAGTAGGCTGGGACGGGACAACTCCTACGAGCAGTACTTC.

This chain links TRBV27 with TRBJ2-3, with D uncertain. In germline, CDR1 is MNHEY, CDR2 SMNVEV (reference sequence). This CDR3 comprises 16 residues. V was shortened by 6 bases and J by 2 bases, with 18 bases between the two germline ends. CDR3 region: CASSDQSPPVTDTQYF. CDR3 coding DNA: TGTGCCAGCAGCGATCAGTCCCCGCCCGTCACAGATACGCAGTATTTT.

V gene TRBV21-1 combines with J gene TRBJ1-3; TRBD1 is the table's D call, not checked against the DNA. TRBV21-1 is a known pseudogene. This CDR3 region has 16 residues. In DNA, the CDR3 is TGTGCCAGCAGCAGTATAAGACAGTCCTCTGGAAACACCATATATTTT. Protein product: CASSSIRQSSGNTIYF.

The genes are TRBV7-2 and TRBJ2-7; 10 bases match TRBD2. The CDR3 has 15 residues. Unmatched junction bases numbered 4, after V lost 4 bases and J lost 1 base. Per the germline V gene, CDR1 is SGHTA and CDR2 is FQGNSA. CDR3 nucleotide sequence: TGTGCCAGCAGCTCTCTAGCGGGGGTTTCCTACGAGCAGTACTTC. Translated: CASSSLAGVSYEQYF.

The rearrangement links TRBV5-1 to TRBJ1-1; 8 bases are shared with TRBD1. Trimming took 4 bases from V and 3 from J; bases not matched to a gene: 5. The CDR3 runs 14 residues. Germline V gives CDR1 SGHRS, CDR2 YFSETQ. CDR3 region: CASSPDREYTEAFF. CDR3 nucleotides: TGCGCCAGCAGCCCGGACAGGGAATACACTGAAGCTTTCTTT.

In DNA, the CDR3 is TGTGCCAGCAACTCCGGGACAGGCTACGAGCAGTACTTC. Encoded protein: CASNSGTGYEQYF. This chain links TRBV2 with TRBJ2-7, with 8 bases identical to TRBD1. The germline V gene has CDR1 SNHLY and CDR2 FYNNEI. The CDR3 sequence is 13 residues long. Unmatched junction bases numbered 5, after V lost 7 bases and J lost 3 bases.

The V and J genes are TRBV6-5 and TRBJ2-1; 9 bases line up with TRBD1. The germline gives CDR1 MNHEY, CDR2 SVGAGI. CDR3 length: 15 residues. V lost 2 bases and J lost 8; bases outside the gene matches: 7. CDR3 protein: CASSYGTGRWDEQFF. The CDR3 bases are TGTGCCAGCAGTTACGGGACAGGGAGGTGGGATGAGCAGTTCTTC.

The J gene is TRBJ1-2, the V gene TRBV6-5; 10 bases map to TRBD1. This CDR3 is 15 amino acids long. Germline V lookup: CDR1 MNHEY, CDR2 SVGAGI. The V and J ends lost 5 bases and 2 bases, in that order; junction bases with no gene match: 5. CDR3 nucleotide sequence: TGTGCCAGCAGTCATCGGACAGGGGGGAACTATGGCTACACCTTC. Protein product: CASSHRTGGNYGYTF.

The chain couples TRBV7-2 to TRBJ2-7, with D possibly being TRBD2 (5 bases). Trimming left V 3 bases short and J 4 bases short, with 10 bases between. This CDR3 has 13 residues. Germline lookup yields CDR1 SGHTA and CDR2 FQGNSA. The CDR3 loop reads CASSFTGNYEQYF. CDR3 sequence (DNA): TGTGCCAGCAGCTTCACGGGGAATTACGAGCAGTACTTC.

This clone was seen just once. The chain couples TRBV5-1 to TRBJ2-7; D is perhaps TRBD1 (5 bases). Germline V lookup: CDR1 SGHRS, CDR2 YFSETQ. V gave up 4 bases and J gave up 1 base, with 15 bases separating them. The CDR3 spans 15 residues. CDR3 protein: CASSPPPGNSYEQYF. Written as DNA, the CDR3 is TGCGCCAGCAGCCCTCCGCCAGGGAATTCCTACGAGCAGTACTTC.

This clone was counted a few times. This chain uses TRBV6-5 with TRBJ1-3; D is uncertain. This CDR3 contains 15 residues. Germline-derived CDR1 and CDR2 are MNHEY and SVGAGI. V shed 5 bases and J shed 0 bases, with 11 bases lying between them. The DNA for the CDR3 is TGTGCCAGCAGTCGGGGTCCTAGCTCTGGAAACACCATATATTTT. This sequence encodes CASSRGPSSGNTIYF.

To note about this clone: The junction departs from the called germline gene at one end, perhaps through a read error. CDR3 DNA: TGTGCCAGCAGAGAATCCAACCGCCGGGCTTTCTTT. It encodes CASRESNRRAFF. The chain has TRBV25-1 and TRBJ1-1; no firm D call. CDR3 length: 12 amino acids. CDR1 and CDR2 from the germline V gene are MGHDK and SYGVNS. The full variable domain, completed using reference TRBV25-1 and TRBJ1-1, is EADIYQTPRYLVIGTGKKITLECSQTMGHDKMYWYQQDPGMELHLIHYSYGVNSTEKGDLSSESTVSRIRTEHFPLTLESARPSHTSQYLCASRESNRRAFFGQGTRLTVV.

This sequence joins TRBV2 and TRBJ1-2; perhaps TRBD1 as D (6 bases). With 4 bases removed from V and 6 bases from J, the gap between germline ends came to 12 bases. Looked up from germline, CDR1 is SNHLY and CDR2 is FYNNEI. The CDR3 has 13 residues. For the CDR3, the DNA is TGTGCCAGCAGTGTTGGGGACAATGATGGCTACACCTTC. Protein: CASSVGDNDGYTF.

The chain links TRBV19 to TRBJ2-3; 15 nucleotides match TRBD2. V gave up 4 bases and J gave up 0 bases; unmatched junction bases: 11. CDR3 length: 20 amino acids. Germline V gene data show CDR1 as LNHDA and CDR2 as SQIVND (reference sequence). CDR3 sequence: CASSRGTSGRLSSSTDTQYF. The CDR3, as DNA: TGTGCCAGTAGTAGAGGGACTAGCGGGAGGCTCAGTTCTAGCACAGATACGCAGTATTTT.

V usage is TRBV18 and J usage is TRBJ2-7, with TRBD1 matching 10 bases. This CDR3 has 14 residues. The V segment lost 6 bases and the J segment 5 bases; nucleotides outside the gene matches: 7. CDR1 and CDR2 from the germline V gene are KGHSH and LQKENI. This chain's CDR3 is CASSPGTGEDEQYF. CDR3 sequence (DNA): TGTGCCAGCTCCCCTGGGACAGGGGAGGACGAGCAGTACTTC.

V gene TRBV5-1 combines with J gene TRBJ2-5, with no clear D. Germline CDR1 SGHRS, CDR2 YFSETQ. V dropped 0 bases and J dropped 3 bases, with 9 bases sitting between them. There are 14 residues in the CDR3. The DNA of the CDR3 is TGCGCCAGCAGCTTGGCTGGCCCCGAAGAGACCCAGTACTTC. It yields the protein CASSLAGPEETQYF. Full variable domain (rest looked up from reference TRBV5-1 and TRBJ2-5): KAGVTQTPRYLIKTRGQQVTLSCSPISGHRSVSWYQQTPGQGLQFLFEYFSETQRNKGNFPGRFSGRQFSNSRSEMNVSTLELGDSALYLCASSLAGPEETQYFGPGTRLLVL.

The J gene is TRBJ1-4, the V gene TRBV18; 9 nucleotides match TRBD1. CDR3 length: 15 residues. With V trimmed by 4 bases and J by 6 bases, 6 bases remained unmatched. The germline V gene has CDR1 KGHSH and CDR2 LQKENI. The chain's CDR3 is CASSLQTGGDEKLFF. As DNA, the CDR3 is TGTGCCAGCTCACTGCAGACAGGGGGTGATGAAAAACTGTTTTTT.